Below, 25 T cell receptor beta chains from the same sample are listed, as sequenced in a study of CD8 T cells in Susac syndrome. After extraction with the RNeasy kit, 0.5 to 1 ug of the RNA was reverse transcribed using random hexamers. TCRdb used MiXCR to reprocess the immunoSEQ multiplex PCR reads, holding one entry per CDR3 protein. The data show more than 40,000 distinct CDR3 sequences, roughly 93% seen once. What was sequenced was CD8+ T cells from PBMCs. The receptors derive from a human donor in good health.

The chain is built from TRBV2 and TRBJ1-1, with D maybe TRBD1 (5 bases). The CDR3 covers 12 residues. Looked up from germline, CDR1 is SNHLY and CDR2 is FYNNEI. V lost 6 bases and J lost 4, with 9 bases in between. DNA of the CDR3: TGTGCCAGCAGGACCGGGGGCACTGAAGCTTTCTTT. It specifies CASRTGGTEAFF.

The chain carries TRBV29-1 and TRBJ2-3; D not certain. The CDR3 contains 10 residues. V was trimmed by 7 bases and J by 2 bases, leaving 4 bases between them. The germline V gene encodes CDR1 SQVTM and CDR2 ANQGSEA. CDR3 sequence: CSGHTDTQYF. The CDR3 region has the DNA TGCAGCGGCCACACAGATACGCAGTATTTT.

The chain joins TRBV29-1 to TRBJ2-5; 7 nucleotides match TRBD1. The CDR3 sequence is 11 residues long. With V trimmed by 5 bases and J by 6 bases, 3 bases remained unmatched. From germline, CDR1 is SQVTM and CDR2 ANQGSEA. CDR3 DNA sequence: TGCAGCGTTCCGACAGGGCAGACCCAGTACTTC. As protein: CSVPTGQTQYF.

This sequence joins TRBV6-4 and TRBJ1-2; tentatively, D is TRBD1 (6 bases). The CDR3 has 15 residues. Germline assignment: CDR1 MRHNA and CDR2 SNTAGT. V lost 4 bases and J 4 bases, leaving 16 bases between the germline ends. CDR3 nucleotide sequence: TGTGCCAGCAGTGCCGATTACAGGGCCTCCTATGGCTACACCTTC. It yields the protein CASSADYRASYGYTF.

The chain couples TRBV28 to TRBJ2-7; D perhaps matches TRBD2 (5 bases). The germline V gene encodes CDR1 MDHEN and CDR2 SYDVKM. Trimming took off 6 bases at V and 4 bases at J, with 7 bases between the two ends. CDR3 length: 11 residues. CDR3 amino acids: CASRTGYEQYF. CDR3 nucleotides: TGTGCCAGCAGGACGGGATACGAGCAGTACTTC.

The rearrangement links TRBV28 to TRBJ2-1, with D possibly being TRBD2 (7 bases). The CDR3 runs to 16 residues. The V end was cut by 1 base, the J end by 3 bases, with 13 bases between. CDR1 is MDHEN, CDR2 SYDVKM, per germline. CDR3 amino acids: CASSLLGGAGYNEQFF. The CDR3 DNA sequence: TGTGCCAGCAGTTTATTAGGGGGGGCAGGCTACAATGAGCAGTTCTTC.

The chain uses TRBV19 and TRBJ2-1; the D gene is possibly TRBD2 (5 bases). Trimming cost V 1 base and J 5 bases, with 9 bases left between them. This CDR3 contains 14 residues. CDR1 LNHDA and CDR2 SQIVND come from the germline V gene (reference sequence). Written as DNA, the CDR3 is TGTGCCAGTAGTATAGGGACTTCTAACAATGAGCAGTTCTTC. Amino acids: CASSIGTSNNEQFF. The full variable domain, its missing parts supplied by reference TRBV19 and TRBJ2-1, is DGGITQSPKYLFRKEGQNVTLSCEQNLNHDAMYWYRQDPGQGLRLIYYSQIVNDFQKGDIAEGYSVSREKKESFPLTVTSAQKNPTAFYLCASSIGTSNNEQFFGPGTRLTVL.

The chain couples TRBV20-1 to TRBJ2-7; D is undetermined. Germline V CDR1 and CDR2: DFQATT, SNEGSKA (reference sequence). This CDR3 contains 13 residues. The V gene lost 0 bases and the J gene lost 3 bases, with 9 bases spanning the gap. The CDR3 region is CSARDLAVYEQYF. The DNA for the CDR3 is TGCAGTGCTAGAGATCTGGCTGTCTACGAGCAGTACTTC.

This clonotype was counted a single time. V usage is TRBV19 and J usage is TRBJ1-5; unclear D gene. Germline loops: CDR1 LNHDA, CDR2 SQIVND (reference sequence). This CDR3 has 14 residues. Between the trimmed V and J ends, which lost 3 bases and 4 bases, there was a span of 10 bases. CDR3 nucleotides: TGTGCCAGTAGTATGCTACAGAATAATCAGCCCCAGCATTTT. This encodes CASSMLQNNQPQHF.

The chain recombines TRBV29-1 with TRBJ2-1, with D maybe TRBD2 (6 bases). Germline CDR1 and CDR2: SQVTM and ANQGSEA. V was clipped by 3 bases and J by 7 bases, with 10 bases between them. The CDR3 is made up of 12 amino acids. CDR3 in amino acids: CSVDGSLNEQFF. DNA of the CDR3: TGCAGCGTTGACGGGAGTCTGAATGAGCAGTTCTTC.

The V call is TRBV9, the J call TRBJ2-7; 10 bases fit TRBD2. The CDR3 runs 15 residues. Trimming cost V 4 bases and J 5 bases; bases outside gene matches: 9. The germline gives CDR1 SGDLS, CDR2 YYNGEE. Written as DNA, the CDR3 is TGTGCCAGCAGCCTTCATATGAGCGGGAGGGACGAGCAGTACTTC. Protein product: CASSLHMSGRDEQYF. The complete variable domain, with remaining parts taken from reference TRBV9 and TRBJ2-7, reads DSGVTQTPKHLITATGQRVTLRCSPRSGDLSVYWYQQSLDQGLQFLIQYYNGEERAKGNILERFSAQQFPDLHSELNLSSLELGDSALYFCASSLHMSGRDEQYFGPGTRLTVT.

The sample holds a few counts of this clonotype. This chain uses TRBV12-3 or TRBV12-4 with TRBJ1-1; D is unclear. The V gene lost 3 bases and the J gene lost 0 bases, with 5 bases spanning the gap. The CDR3 has 13 residues. The CDR3 DNA reads as TGTGCCAGCAGTTTCTCAGTGAACACTGAAGCTTTCTTT. Translation gives CASSFSVNTEAFF.

V gene TRBV4-1 combines with J gene TRBJ2-5; the D is unclear. Between the trimmed V and J ends, which lost 0 bases and 7 bases, there was a span of 15 bases. Germline V lookup: CDR1 MGHRA, CDR2 YSYEKL. The CDR3 has 15 residues. Here the CDR3 DNA reads TGCGCCAGCAGCCAAGAGAGAGGAGTCGGTGGGACCCAGTACTTC. Amino acid sequence: CASSQERGVGGTQYF.

The V and J genes are TRBV28 and TRBJ2-7, with 10 bases identical to TRBD2. The V gene's germline CDR1 is MDHEN and CDR2 SYDVKM. CDR3 size: 16 residues. V shed 3 bases and J 1 base; nucleotides not matched to a gene: 6. In DNA, the CDR3 is TGTGCCAGCAGTTTCGGAGCGGGAGGGGGTTCCTACGAGCAGTACTTC. Its protein is CASSFGAGGGSYEQYF. Based on the CDR3 plus reference TRBV28 and TRBJ2-7, the full variable domain is DVKVTQSSRYLVKRTGEKVFLECVQDMDHENMFWYRQDPGLGLRLIYFSYDVKMKEKGDIPEGYSVSREKKERFSLILESASTNQTSMYLCASSFGAGGGSYEQYFGPGTRLTVT.

The V call is TRBV10-3, the J call TRBJ2-7; 10 nucleotides match TRBD1. With V trimmed by 4 bases and J by 7 bases, 10 bases remained unmatched. CDR3 length: 15 amino acids. CDR1 and CDR2 from the germline V gene are ENHRY and SYGVKD. CDR3 sequence (DNA): TGTGCCATCAGTGCGAAGGGACAGGGGACAGGAGAGCAGTACTTC. This translates into CAISAKGQGTGEQYF.

The chain combines TRBV10-3 with TRBJ2-7, with a weak D call TRBD1 (5 bases). The V gene lost 7 bases and the J gene lost 7 bases, with 11 bases spanning the gap. The CDR3 is made up of 11 amino acids. Germline V lookup: CDR1 ENHRY, CDR2 SYGVKD. CDR3 protein: CAINDSGEQYF. The CDR3 DNA sequence: TGTGCCATCAACGACTCAGGGGAGCAGTACTTC.

V gene TRBV29-1 combines with J gene TRBJ2-7; TRBD2 matches 8 bases. The germline gives CDR1 SQVTM, CDR2 ANQGSEA. V gave up 2 bases and J gave up 6 bases; unmatched junction bases: 6. The CDR3 covers 13 residues. CDR3 loop: CSVEPSGSSEQYF. CDR3 coding DNA: TGCAGCGTTGAACCCAGCGGGAGTTCCGAGCAGTACTTC.

The genes are TRBV30 and TRBJ1-1; TRBD1 matches 8 bases. The CDR3 extends over 15 amino acids. Germline CDR1 is GTSNPN and CDR2 is SVGIG (reference sequence). V dropped 0 bases and J dropped 7; count of bases not matched to a gene: 10. CDR3: CAWSVPRTGQIEAFF. The CDR3 DNA follows: TGTGCCTGGAGTGTCCCTCGGACAGGGCAAATTGAAGCTTTCTTT.

This chain connects TRBV11-2 to TRBJ2-5; perhaps TRBD2 as D (7 bases). The length of the CDR3 is 16 residues. The germline gives CDR1 SGHAT, CDR2 FQNNGV. Trimming took off 3 bases at V and 5 bases at J, with 19 bases between the two ends. The CDR3 DNA reads as TGTGCCAGCAGCTTCCTGGGGGCGGGAGTAGTTGAGACCCAGTACTTC. It translates to CASSFLGAGVVETQYF.

This chain uses TRBV4-1 with TRBJ1-1; D gene uncertain. The CDR3 extends over 13 amino acids. The germline V gene has CDR1 MGHRA and CDR2 YSYEKL. V gave up 1 base and J gave up 1 base, with 4 bases separating them. In nucleotides, the CDR3 is TGCGCCAGCAGCCAAGGAAGGAACACTGAAGCTTTCTTT. Encoded protein: CASSQGRNTEAFF.

The genes are TRBV2 and TRBJ2-4; no definite D call. Looked up from germline, CDR1 is SNHLY and CDR2 is FYNNEI. Deletions cut 4 bases from V and 2 bases from J, with 15 bases between. CDR3 length: 16 amino acids. CDR3 sequence: CASSAPHIDTKNIQYF. For the CDR3, the DNA is TGTGCCAGCAGTGCCCCACACATAGATACCAAAAACATTCAGTACTTC.

This chain joins TRBV5-6 and TRBJ1-1; weak D call: TRBD1 (5 bases). The CDR3 loop spans 14 amino acids. Deletions cut 3 bases from V and 5 bases from J, with 14 bases between. Germline V lookup: CDR1 SGHDT, CDR2 YYEEEE. For the CDR3, the DNA is TGTGCCAGCAGCTGGGGGACGGTTTTGACTGAAGCTTTCTTT. Protein product: CASSWGTVLTEAFF.

J is TRBJ2-1 and V is TRBV5-4; 12 nucleotides line up with TRBD2. Germline V gene lookup returns CDR1 SGHNT and CDR2 YYREEE (reference sequence). This CDR3 has 16 amino acids. The junction had 12 bases not matched to a gene; V was cut back by 2 bases and J by 12 bases. The CDR3 spells CASSFASGRDMVGQFF. In DNA, the CDR3 is TGTGCCAGCAGCTTTGCTAGCGGGAGGGATATGGTTGGGCAGTTCTTC.

The V call is TRBV29-1, the J call TRBJ1-1; D is undetermined. Germline loops: CDR1 SQVTM, CDR2 ANQGSEA. This CDR3 has 12 residues. V lost 4 bases, J lost 6 bases, and 12 bases lay in between. CDR3 amino acids: CSVVGVTPEAFF. In DNA form, the CDR3 reads TGCAGCGTTGTCGGGGTAACTCCTGAAGCTTTCTTT. The full variable domain, in which reference TRBV29-1 and TRBJ1-1 provide the parts outside the CDR3, is SAVISQKPSRDICQRGTSLTIQCQVDSQVTMMFWYRQQPGQSLTLIATANQGSEATYESGFVIDKFPISRPNLTFSTLTVSNMSPEDSSIYLCSVVGVTPEAFFGQGTRLTVV.

This clonotype has a single count. The chain links TRBV9 to TRBJ2-7, with 7 positions matching TRBD2. CDR1 and CDR2 from the germline V gene are SGDLS and YYNGEE. The CDR3 runs 15 residues. Trimming at V came to 4 bases and at J to 4 bases, leaving 11 bases not matched to a gene. The CDR3 loop reads CASSHPPGGGYEQYF. The CDR3 DNA is TGTGCCAGCAGCCACCCCCCGGGCGGGGGATACGAGCAGTACTTC.